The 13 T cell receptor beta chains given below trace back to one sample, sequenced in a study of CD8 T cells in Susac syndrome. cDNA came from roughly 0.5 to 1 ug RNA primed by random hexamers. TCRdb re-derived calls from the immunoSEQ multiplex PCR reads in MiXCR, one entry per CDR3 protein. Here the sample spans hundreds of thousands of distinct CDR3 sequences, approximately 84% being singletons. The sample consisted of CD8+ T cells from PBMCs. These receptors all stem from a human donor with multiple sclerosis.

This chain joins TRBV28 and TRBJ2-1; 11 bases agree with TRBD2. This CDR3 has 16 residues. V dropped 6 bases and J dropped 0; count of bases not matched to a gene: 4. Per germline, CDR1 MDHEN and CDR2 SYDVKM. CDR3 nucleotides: TGTGCCAGCAGCACGACTAGCGGGATCTCCTACAATGAGCAGTTCTTC. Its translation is CASSTTSGISYNEQFF.

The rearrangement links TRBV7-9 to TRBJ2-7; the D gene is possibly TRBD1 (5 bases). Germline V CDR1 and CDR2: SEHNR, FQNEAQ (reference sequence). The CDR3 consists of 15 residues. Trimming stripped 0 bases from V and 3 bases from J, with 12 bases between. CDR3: CASSLAQGSNYEQYF. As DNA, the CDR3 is TGTGCCAGCAGCTTAGCGCAGGGTTCTAACTACGAGCAGTACTTC.

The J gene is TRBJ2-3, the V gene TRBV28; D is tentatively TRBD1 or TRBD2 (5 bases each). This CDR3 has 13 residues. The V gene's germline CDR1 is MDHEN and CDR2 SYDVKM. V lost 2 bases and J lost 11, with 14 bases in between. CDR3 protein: CASSLETVRGQYF. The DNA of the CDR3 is TGTGCCAGCAGTTTAGAGACAGTCCGGGGGCAGTATTTT.

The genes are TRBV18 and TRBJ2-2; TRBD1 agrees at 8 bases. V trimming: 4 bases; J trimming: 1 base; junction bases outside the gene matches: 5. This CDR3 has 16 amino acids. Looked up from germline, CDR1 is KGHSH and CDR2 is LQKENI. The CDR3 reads CASSRTGTGNTGELFF. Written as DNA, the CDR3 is TGTGCCAGCTCACGTACCGGGACAGGGAACACCGGGGAGCTGTTTTTT.

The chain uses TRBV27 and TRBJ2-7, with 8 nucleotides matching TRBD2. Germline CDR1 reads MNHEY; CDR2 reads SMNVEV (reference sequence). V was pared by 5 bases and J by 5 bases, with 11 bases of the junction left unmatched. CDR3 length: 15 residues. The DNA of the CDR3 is TGTGCCAGCAGTCCTAGAGAGACTAGCGCCGACGAGCAGTACTTC. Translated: CASSPRETSADEQYF.

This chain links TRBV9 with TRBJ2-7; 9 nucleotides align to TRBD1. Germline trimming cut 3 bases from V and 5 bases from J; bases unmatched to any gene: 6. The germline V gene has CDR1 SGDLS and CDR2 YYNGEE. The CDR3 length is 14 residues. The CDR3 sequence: CASSGGQGRDEQYF. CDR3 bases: TGTGCCAGCAGCGGGGGACAGGGTAGAGACGAGCAGTACTTC.

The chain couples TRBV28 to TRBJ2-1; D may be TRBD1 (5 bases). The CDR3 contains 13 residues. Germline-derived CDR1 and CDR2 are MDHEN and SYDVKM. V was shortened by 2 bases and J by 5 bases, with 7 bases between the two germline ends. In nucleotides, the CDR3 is TGTGCCAGCAGTTTAGGGGCAGACAATGAGCAGTTCTTC. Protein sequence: CASSLGADNEQFF. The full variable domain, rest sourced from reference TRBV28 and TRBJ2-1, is DVKVTQSSRYLVKRTGEKVFLECVQDMDHENMFWYRQDPGLGLRLIYFSYDVKMKEKGDIPEGYSVSREKKERFSLILESASTNQTSMYLCASSLGADNEQFFGPGTRLTVL.

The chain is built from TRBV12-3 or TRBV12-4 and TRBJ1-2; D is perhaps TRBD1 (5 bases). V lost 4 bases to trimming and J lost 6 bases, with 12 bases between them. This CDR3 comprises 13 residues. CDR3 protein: CASSSGTVHGYTF. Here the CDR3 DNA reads TGTGCCAGCAGTTCCGGGACCGTACATGGCTACACCTTC.

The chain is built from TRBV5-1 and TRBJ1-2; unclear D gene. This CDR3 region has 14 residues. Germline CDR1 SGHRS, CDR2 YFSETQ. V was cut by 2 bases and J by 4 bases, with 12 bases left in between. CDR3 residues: CASSLSGSTYGYTF. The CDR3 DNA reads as TGCGCCAGCAGCTTATCAGGTTCCACCTATGGCTACACCTTC.

The CDR3 spells CASSPTGLNQPQHF. Here the CDR3 DNA reads TGTGCCAGCAGCCCAACCGGACTCAATCAGCCCCAGCATTTT. The chain is built from TRBV5-6 and TRBJ1-5; D remains unclear. The V end was cut by 4 bases, the J end by 3 bases, with 11 bases between. CDR1 and CDR2 (germline): SGHDT, YYEEEE. The CDR3 runs 14 residues.

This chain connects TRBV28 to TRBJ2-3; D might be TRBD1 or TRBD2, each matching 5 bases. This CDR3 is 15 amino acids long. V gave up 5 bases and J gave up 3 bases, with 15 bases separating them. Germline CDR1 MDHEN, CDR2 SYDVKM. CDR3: CASSPGAGKTDTQYF. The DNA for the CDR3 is TGTGCCAGCAGTCCTGGGGCCGGGAAGACAGATACGCAGTATTTT.

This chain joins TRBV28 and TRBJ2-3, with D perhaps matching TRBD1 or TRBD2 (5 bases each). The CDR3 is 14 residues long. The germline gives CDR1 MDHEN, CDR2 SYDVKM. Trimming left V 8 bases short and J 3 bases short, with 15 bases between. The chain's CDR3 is CASRWGFRTDTQYF. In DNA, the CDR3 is TGTGCCAGCCGCTGGGGGTTTAGGACAGATACGCAGTATTTT.

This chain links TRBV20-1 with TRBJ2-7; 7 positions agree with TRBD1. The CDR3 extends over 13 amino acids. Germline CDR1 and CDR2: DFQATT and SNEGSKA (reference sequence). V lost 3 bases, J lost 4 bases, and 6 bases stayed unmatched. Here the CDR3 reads CSASGDRGYEQYF. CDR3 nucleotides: TGCAGTGCTAGTGGGGACAGAGGATACGAGCAGTACTTC.